This T cell receptor beta chain was sequenced for a study of T cells in Graves' hyperthyroidism and ophthalmopathy. Study as a whole: Prior to any treatment, at the point of initial diagnosis, peripheral blood was collected.

CDR3 length: 15 residues. The germline CDR1 and CDR2 sequences are ENHRY and SYGVKD. J was trimmed by 1 base and V by 4 bases; bases with no gene match: 7. Study-wide findings and caveats: Model-based prediction identified ophthalmopathy a median about 6.8 months prior to its onset. Blood also held most thyroid clonotypes expanded beyond 0.001. Stable hyperthyroidism was separated from ophthalmopathy by a model based on 13 V-J features.

The investigators amplified TCR beta CDR3 regions from RNA transcripts. The primer set for the first-round RT-PCR of the TCR CDR3 was HTBI. TCRdb recomputed calls from the multiplex PCR reads with MiXCR, one row per CDR3 protein. The sample has about 360,000 distinct CDR3 sequences; under 15% are singletons. This clonotype was counted a few times. Its antigen remains unknown. The specimen was blood. The chain links TRBV10-3 to TRBJ2-7; 7 positions match TRBD2. This clonotype originated in a woman under 30 with Graves' hyperthyroidism. The CDR3 loop is CAISGWGGGSYEQYF. The DNA for the CDR3 is TGTGCCATCAGTGGTTGGGGCGGGGGTTCCTACGAGCAGTACTTC.